This T cell receptor (beta chain) originates from a study of blood T cell repertoires in COVID-19 (dated by TCRdb to 2020 to 2022). Turning to the overall study: Collaborator samples came from the United States, Italy and Spain and covered acute and convalescent phases of COVID-19. A freely available public database, intended as a resource for researchers studying the immune response to SARS-CoV-2, is where the repertoires were released. A de-identified subject ID, COVID-19 status, age in years and sex were almost always included in the sample metadata. The samples were drawn from the first 160 participants of the ongoing ImmuneRACE study and from more than 1,000 subjects provided by 6 global collaborators. Where available, HLA class I and class II types were taken from metadata supplied by the sample provider and were not determined by assay-based typing. Deeply sampled blood TCRbeta repertoires from subjects exposed to, actively infected with, or recovered from COVID-19 were included in the dataset. The material from the prospective study consisted of cDNA or gDNA derived from T cells, B-cell-depleted T cells, or PBMCs.

This clone was counted between two and nine times. Its target antigen remains unknown. No qualities accompany the bases; no much larger clone lies one base away. The germline V gene supplies CDR1 LGHNA and CDR2 YNFKEQ. Trimming removed 1 base from V and 0 bases from J, leaving 3 bases between the germline ends. The CDR3 contains 14 residues, cysteine and phenylalanine counted. Here the CDR3 DNA is all that survives: 42 bases in frame from base 1. Whole blood was collected in K2EDTA tubes by collaborating institutions according to the institutions' own protocols. For TCRbeta analysis, collaborator samples were shipped as frozen whole blood, as isolated PBMCs, or as DNA extracted from either sample type. TCRbeta CDR3 regions were amplified from genomic DNA using the immunoSEQ Assay, a bias-controlled multiplex PCR. As for how the authors treated the data: Within the assay, amplification of reference gene primers was used to estimate how many nucleated cells each sample contained. To quantify the absolute abundance of each unique TCRbeta CDR3 rearrangement, sequence reads were collapsed and filtered. For each sample, productive Simpson clonality was calculated by taking the square root of Simpson's diversity index across productive rearrangements. This is the immuneACCESS table as TCRdb keeps it, with only in-frame sequences that have V and J called. A part of the clones is gone; compared with another copy, unresolved V genes explain less than half, and the rest is unexplained. D and trimming were read from the DNA, whereas the V and J calls and clone size are those reported in that table. The sample has tens of thousands of clones on record, 85% to 90% of them singletons. The top ten hold over 3.5% of the sample.

The study at large found these results: The quantity of clinical and demographic metadata differed by source and by participant and was supplied without curation.

This receptor was obtained from a man aged 55 to 70 with acute or convalescent COVID-19. The sample taken for sequencing was peripheral blood. This sequence uses TRBV4-2 and TRBJ1-4; no confident D gene assignment can be made. The CDR3 region reads CASSQVATNEKLFF. The bases read TGTGCCAGCAGCCAAGTCGCAACTAATGAAAAACTGTTTTTT.